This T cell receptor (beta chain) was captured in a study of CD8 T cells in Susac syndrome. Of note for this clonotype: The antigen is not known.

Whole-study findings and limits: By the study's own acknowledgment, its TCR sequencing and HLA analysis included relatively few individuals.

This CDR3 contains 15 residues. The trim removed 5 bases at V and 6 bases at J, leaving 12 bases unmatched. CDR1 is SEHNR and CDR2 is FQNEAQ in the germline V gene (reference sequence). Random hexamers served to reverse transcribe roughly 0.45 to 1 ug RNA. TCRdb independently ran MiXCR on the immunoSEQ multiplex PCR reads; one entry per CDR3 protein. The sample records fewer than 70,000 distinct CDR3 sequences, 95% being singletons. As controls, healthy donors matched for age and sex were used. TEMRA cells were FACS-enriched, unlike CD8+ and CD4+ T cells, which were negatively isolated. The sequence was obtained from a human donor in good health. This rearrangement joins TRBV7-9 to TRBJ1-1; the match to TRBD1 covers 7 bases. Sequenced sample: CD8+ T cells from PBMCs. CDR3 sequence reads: CASSTDFTGAPEAFF. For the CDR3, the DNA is TGTGCCAGCAGCACAGATTTTACAGGGGCCCCTGAAGCTTTCTTT.